Below are 20 T cell receptor beta chains sequenced from a single sample in a study of blood T cell repertoires in COVID-19. TCRdb's copy holds only in-frame clones and misses some; the assay was immunoSEQ multiplex PCR. The data hold about 70,000 clones, with about nine tenths observed a single time. Sequencing was done on a sample of peripheral blood. The receptors were gathered from a man in his sixties with acute or convalescent COVID-19.

The V gene is TRBV19, the J gene TRBJ1-1; tentative D call: TRBD1 (5 bases). The CDR3 totals 14 residues. The V and J ends lost 4 bases and 3 bases respectively, with 12 bases between them. Germline V CDR1 and CDR2: LNHDA, SQIVND (reference sequence). The CDR3 DNA is TGTGCCAGTAGTACCTCCGGGGGGGACACTGAAGCTTTCTTT. It encodes CASSTSGGDTEAFF.

This chain links TRBV11-3 with TRBJ2-7; D gene uncertain. Germline V gene sequence: CDR1 SGHNT, CDR2 YENEEA. The CDR3 has 12 amino acids. The V end lost 0 bases, the J end lost 3 bases, and 3 bases lay between the germline ends. The CDR3 DNA sequence: TGTGCCAGCAGCTTAGATCGCTACGAGCAGTACTTC. Translation: CASSLDRYEQYF.

This rearrangement joins TRBV7-2 to TRBJ2-2; possibly TRBD1 for D (6 bases). The CDR3 is 15 residues long. V was pared by 4 bases and J by 6 bases, with 15 bases between. CDR1 and CDR2 from the germline V gene are SGHTA and FQGNSA. Here the CDR3 reads CASSYPRTGPGELFF. For the CDR3, the DNA is TGTGCCAGCAGCTACCCTAGAACAGGGCCCGGGGAGCTGTTTTTT.

The V call is TRBV27, the J call TRBJ1-6; TRBD1 might be the D (5 bases). Germline assignment: CDR1 MNHEY and CDR2 SMNVEV (reference sequence). The CDR3 has 17 amino acids. Trimming removed 2 bases from V and 9 bases from J, with 20 bases in between. The CDR3: CASSLKAPGRLSSPLHF. CDR3 coding DNA: TGTGCCAGCAGTTTAAAGGCACCAGGGCGTTTGAGTTCACCCCTCCACTTT.

This clone has only one observation. V and J are TRBV5-1 and TRBJ1-5; no clear D. Germline CDR1 reads SGHRS; CDR2 reads YFSETQ. Trimming pared 0 bases from V and 4 bases from J, leaving 8 bases between. The CDR3 extends over 14 amino acids. CDR3 sequence: CASSLDGINQPQHF. CDR3 sequence (DNA): TGCGCCAGCAGCTTGGACGGGATTAATCAGCCCCAGCATTTT.

This chain uses TRBV5-6 with TRBJ1-5; D perhaps matches TRBD1 (6 bases). Germline values: CDR1 SGHDT, CDR2 YYEEEE. The CDR3 runs to 15 residues. The ends were cut back, 4 bases at V and 9 bases at J, with 20 bases in the middle. The CDR3 protein is CASSRRTGMGTPQHF. The CDR3 DNA reads TGTGCCAGCAGCCGTCGTACAGGGATGGGTACGCCCCAGCATTTT.

V usage is TRBV18 and J usage is TRBJ2-7; 7 positions match TRBD1. Germline CDR1 and CDR2: KGHSH and LQKENI. The CDR3 runs to 14 residues. With V trimmed by 4 bases and J by 1 base, 4 bases remained unmatched. The CDR3 region has the DNA TGTGCCAGCTCACAGGACAGGACTTCCTACGAGCAGTACTTC. It yields the protein CASSQDRTSYEQYF.

CDR3 protein: CASSKGEDRGRGTGELFF. The DNA for the CDR3 is TGTGCCAGCAGCAAAGGAGAAGACAGGGGGCGAGGAACCGGGGAGCTGTTTTTT. The chain couples TRBV21-1 to TRBJ2-2; the D call of TRBD1 is as the table states it, not checked on the DNA. TRBV21-1 is a documented pseudogene. The CDR3 runs 18 residues.

The chain combines TRBV5-6 with TRBJ2-5; D is undetermined. The germline CDR1 and CDR2 sequences are SGHDT and YYEEEE. Trimming pared 0 bases from V and 4 bases from J, leaving 13 bases between. The CDR3 spans 15 residues. This chain's CDR3 is CASSLGLVGLETQYF. CDR3 DNA: TGTGCCAGCAGCTTGGGGCTAGTCGGGTTAGAGACCCAGTACTTC. Drawing the rest from reference TRBV5-6 and TRBJ2-5, the complete variable domain is DAGVTQSPTHLIKTRGQQVTLRCSPKSGHDTVSWYQQALGQGPQFIFQYYEEEERQRGNFPDRFSGHQFPNYSSELNVNALLLGDSALYLCASSLGLVGLETQYFGPGTRLLVL.

V usage is TRBV6-2 or TRBV6-3 and J usage is TRBJ1-4; possibly TRBD1 for D (6 bases). This CDR3 comprises 15 residues. V gave up 5 bases and J gave up 8 bases, with 18 bases separating them. Germline assignment: CDR1 MNHEY and CDR2 SVGEGT. The DNA for the CDR3 is TGTGCCAGCAGTCGACAGACAGGTTTCCTCGAAAAACTGTTTTTT. The encoded protein is CASSRQTGFLEKLFF.

A note on this clone: The sample has other DNA sequences that encode this CDR3 too. CDR3 sequence: CASGLGAGEAFF. CDR3 nucleotides: TGTGCTAGTGGCCTTGGAGCGGGTGAAGCTTTCTTT. The rearrangement links TRBV12-5 to TRBJ1-1; D call uncertain. The CDR3 has 12 residues. Germline V gene lookup returns CDR1 LGHNT and CDR2 FRNRAP. V dropped 6 bases and J dropped 7 bases, with 12 bases sitting between them. The full variable domain, with the rest looked up from reference TRBV12-5 and TRBJ1-1, is DARVTQTPRHKVTEMGQEVTMRCQPILGHNTVFWYRQTMMQGLELLAYFRNRAPLDDSGMPKDRFSAEMPDATLATLKIQPSEPRDSAVYFCASGLGAGEAFFGQGTRLTVV.

The count of this clone is one. This chain links TRBV30 with TRBJ1-3, with D possibly TRBD1 on 5 matching bases. Germline CDR1 and CDR2: GTSNPN and SVGIG (reference sequence). The CDR3 loop spans 14 amino acids. With 4 bases removed from V and 0 bases from J, the gap between germline ends came to 10 bases. The CDR3 DNA sequence: TGTGCCTGGAACCAGGGCACCTCTGGAAACACCATATATTTT. Its translation is CAWNQGTSGNTIYF. The full variable domain, rest sourced from reference TRBV30 and TRBJ1-3, is SQTIHQWPATLVQPVGSPLSLECTVEGTSNPNLYWYRQAAGRGLQLLFYSVGIGQISSEVPQNLSASRPQDRQFILSSKKLLLSDSGFYLCAWNQGTSGNTIYFGEGSWLTVV.

This clone was seen once. The V gene is TRBV3-1 (or the pseudogene TRBV3-2), the J gene TRBJ1-1; 7 nucleotides align to TRBD1. CDR1 and CDR2 from the germline V gene are LGHDT and YNNKEL (reference sequence). The CDR3 length is 15 residues. The J segment lost 0 bases and the V segment lost 4 bases, leaving 5 bases of the junction unmatched. This CDR3 is CASSLEGAMNTEAFF. Written as DNA, the CDR3 is TGTGCCAGCAGCCTAGAGGGGGCCATGAACACTGAAGCTTTCTTT.

V and J are TRBV7-9 and TRBJ2-7; 8 bases map to TRBD2. The CDR3 has 13 residues. J was trimmed by 2 bases and V by 5 bases; bases with no gene match: 2. The germline V gene encodes CDR1 SEHNR and CDR2 FQNEAQ (reference sequence). CDR3 bases: TGTGCCAGCAGCCATAGCGGGGCCTACGAGCAGTACTTC. As protein: CASSHSGAYEQYF.

V usage is TRBV9 and J usage is TRBJ2-7; TRBD1 aligns across 7 bases. The V gene's germline CDR1 is SGDLS and CDR2 YYNGEE. This CDR3 region has 14 residues. Trimming removed 0 bases from V and 10 bases from J; junction bases left unmatched: 10. The CDR3 is CASSVVSTGLFQYF. Written as DNA, the CDR3 is TGTGCCAGCAGCGTAGTGTCGACAGGGCTTTTTCAGTACTTC.

The rearrangement uses TRBV18 and TRBJ2-7; D is unresolved. The V end lost 2 bases, the J end lost 1 base, and 12 bases lay between the germline ends. Germline V lookup: CDR1 KGHSH, CDR2 LQKENI. This CDR3 has 15 residues. The CDR3 DNA is TGTGCCAGCTCACCAGCGAGGAGCCAGTCCTACGAGCAGTACTTC. Amino acid sequence: CASSPARSQSYEQYF.

The chain uses TRBV19 and TRBJ2-1, with 9 nucleotides matching TRBD2. The CDR3 loop spans 17 amino acids. The germline CDR1 and CDR2 sequences are LNHDA and SQIVND (reference sequence). V gave up 8 bases and J gave up 7 bases; unmatched junction bases: 18. The CDR3 nucleotides read TGTGCCAGTTCCAACACCCGGAGGGCGGGGGGGTCGAATGAGCAGTTCTTC. Translating it yields CASSNTRRAGGSNEQFF.

The CDR3 coding sequence is TGTGCCAGCTCACCAACAGGGCCAGCTGGAAACACCATATATTTT. Translated: CASSPTGPAGNTIYF. The chain joins TRBV18 to TRBJ1-3, with a tentative D call TRBD1 (6 bases). From germline, CDR1 is KGHSH and CDR2 LQKENI. V lost 2 bases and J 2 bases, leaving 10 bases between the germline ends. This CDR3 has 15 residues.

The V call is TRBV30, the J call TRBJ1-2, with a possible D match to TRBD1 (6 bases). V was trimmed by 0 bases and J by 3 bases, leaving 14 bases between them. The CDR3 is 15 amino acids. Germline V gives CDR1 GTSNPN, CDR2 SVGIG (reference sequence). CDR3: CAWSVPSAGDYGYTF. As DNA, the CDR3 is TGTGCCTGGAGTGTACCGTCTGCAGGGGACTATGGCTACACCTTC.

The J gene is TRBJ1-2, the V gene TRBV5-6, with D tentatively TRBD1 (6 bases). Germline CDR1 is SGHDT and CDR2 is YYEEEE. V lost 2 bases, J lost 4 bases, and 12 bases lay in between. The CDR3 extends over 14 amino acids. In DNA form, the CDR3 reads TGTGCCAGCAGCTTAGCCAGGGGCCCCTATGGCTACACCTTC. Translation: CASSLARGPYGYTF.